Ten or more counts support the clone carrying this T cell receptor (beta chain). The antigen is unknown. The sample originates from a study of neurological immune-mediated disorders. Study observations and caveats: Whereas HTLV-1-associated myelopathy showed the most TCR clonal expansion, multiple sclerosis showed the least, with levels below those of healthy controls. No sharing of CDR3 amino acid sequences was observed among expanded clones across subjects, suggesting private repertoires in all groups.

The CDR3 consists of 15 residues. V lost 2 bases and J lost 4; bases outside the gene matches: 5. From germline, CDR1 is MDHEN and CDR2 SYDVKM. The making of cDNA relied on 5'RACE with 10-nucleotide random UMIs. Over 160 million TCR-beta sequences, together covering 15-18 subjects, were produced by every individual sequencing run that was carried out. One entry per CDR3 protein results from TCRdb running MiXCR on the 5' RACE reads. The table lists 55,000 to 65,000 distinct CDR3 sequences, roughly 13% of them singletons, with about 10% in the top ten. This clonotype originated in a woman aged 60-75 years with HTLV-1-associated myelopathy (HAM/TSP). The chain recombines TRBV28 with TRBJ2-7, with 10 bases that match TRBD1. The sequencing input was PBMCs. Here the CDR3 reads CASSLMGQGIYEQYF. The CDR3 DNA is TGTGCCAGCAGTTTAATGGGACAGGGGATATACGAGCAGTACTTC.